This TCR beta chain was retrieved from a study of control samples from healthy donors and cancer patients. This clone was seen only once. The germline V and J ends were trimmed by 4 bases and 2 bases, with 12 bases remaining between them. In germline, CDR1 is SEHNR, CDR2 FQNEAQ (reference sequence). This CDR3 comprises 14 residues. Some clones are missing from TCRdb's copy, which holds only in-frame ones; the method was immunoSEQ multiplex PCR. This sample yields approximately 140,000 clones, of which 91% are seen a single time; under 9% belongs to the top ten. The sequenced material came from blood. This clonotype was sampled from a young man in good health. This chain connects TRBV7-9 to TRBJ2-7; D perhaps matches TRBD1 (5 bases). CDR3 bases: TGTGCCAGCAGCTCCGCCGACAGCCCCTACGAGCAGTACTTC. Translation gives CASSSADSPYEQYF.